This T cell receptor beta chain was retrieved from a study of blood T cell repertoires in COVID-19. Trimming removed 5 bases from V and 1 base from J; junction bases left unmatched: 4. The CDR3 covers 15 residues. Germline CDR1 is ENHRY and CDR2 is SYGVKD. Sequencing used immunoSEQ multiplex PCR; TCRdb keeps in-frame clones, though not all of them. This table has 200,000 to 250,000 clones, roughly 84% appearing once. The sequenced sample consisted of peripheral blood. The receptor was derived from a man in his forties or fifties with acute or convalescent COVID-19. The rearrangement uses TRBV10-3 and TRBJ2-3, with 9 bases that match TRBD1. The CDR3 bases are TGTGCCATCAGTACGGACAGGGGCCGCACAGATACGCAGTATTTT. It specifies CAISTDRGRTDTQYF.